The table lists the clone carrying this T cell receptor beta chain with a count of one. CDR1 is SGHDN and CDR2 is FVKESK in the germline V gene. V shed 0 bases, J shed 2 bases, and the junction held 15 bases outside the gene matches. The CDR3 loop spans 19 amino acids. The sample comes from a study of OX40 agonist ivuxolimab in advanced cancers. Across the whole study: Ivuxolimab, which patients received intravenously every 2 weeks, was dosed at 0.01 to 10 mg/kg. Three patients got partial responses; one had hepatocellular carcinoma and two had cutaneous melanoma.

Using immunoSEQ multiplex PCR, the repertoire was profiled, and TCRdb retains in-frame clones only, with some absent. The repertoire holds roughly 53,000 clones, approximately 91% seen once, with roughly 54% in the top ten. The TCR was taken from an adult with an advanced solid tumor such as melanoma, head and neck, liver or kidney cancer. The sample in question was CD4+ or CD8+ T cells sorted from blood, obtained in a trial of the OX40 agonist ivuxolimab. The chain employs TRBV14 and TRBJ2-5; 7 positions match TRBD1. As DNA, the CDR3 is TGTGCCAGCAGCCAAGATTGGGGACGGACAGGTTCGAGGCAAGAGACCCAGTACTTC. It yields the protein CASSQDWGRTGSRQETQYF.